These 26 T cell receptor beta chains originate from one sample sequenced in a study of control samples from healthy donors and cancer patients. Libraries were prepared by immunoSEQ multiplex PCR; TCRdb keeps only in-frame clonotypes and omits some of them. The repertoire holds around 84,000 clones, with about nine tenths as singletons. The sequencing sample was made of blood. These receptors were collected from a man between 25 and 39 years old in good health.

This clone came up once. Germline and junction disagree at one end, which may indicate a read error. V is TRBV9 and J is TRBJ2-2; no clear D. From germline, CDR1 is SGDLS and CDR2 YYNGEE. CDR3 length: 15 amino acids. CDR3 sequence (DNA): TGTGCCAGCAACGTAGGTCCAGCCAACACCGGGGAGCTGTTTTTT. Translation gives CASNVGPANTGELFF.

The chain carries TRBV3-1 (or the pseudogene TRBV3-2) and TRBJ2-2, with TRBD1 matching 8 bases. Germline CDR1 LGHDT, CDR2 YNNKEL (reference sequence). This CDR3 region has 14 residues. V dropped 5 bases and J dropped 6; count of bases not matched to a gene: 5. CDR3 sequence: CASSLGTGPGELFF. The CDR3 nucleotides read TGTGCCAGCAGCTTAGGGACAGGCCCCGGGGAGCTGTTTTTT.

The sample holds a few counts of this clone. V and J are TRBV7-9 and TRBJ2-7, with D maybe TRBD2 (5 bases). With 1 base removed from V and 0 bases from J, the gap between germline ends came to 13 bases. CDR3 length equals 16 residues. Germline-derived CDR1 and CDR2 are SEHNR and FQNEAQ (reference sequence). In DNA form, the CDR3 reads TGTGCCAGCAGCTTAGGGGATCGGGGTAGCTCCTACGAGCAGTACTTC. It translates to CASSLGDRGSSYEQYF.

The chain is built from TRBV4-1 and TRBJ1-5; 7 positions agree with TRBD1. With 3 bases clipped from V and 4 bases from J, the junction kept 6 bases outside the gene matches. Looked up from germline, CDR1 is MGHRA and CDR2 is YSYEKL. This CDR3 contains 15 residues. The CDR3 here is CASSQALQGNQPQHF. The CDR3, as DNA: TGCGCCAGCAGCCAGGCTTTACAGGGGAATCAGCCCCAGCATTTT.

The chain uses TRBV5-6 and TRBJ2-1; possible D gene TRBD2, 6 bases. The CDR3 contains 18 residues. V was trimmed by 0 bases and J by 6 bases, leaving 22 bases between them. Germline-derived CDR1 and CDR2 are SGHDT and YYEEEE. CDR3: CASSLATGEPRGLNEQFF. The CDR3 region has the DNA TGTGCCAGCAGCTTGGCCACGGGGGAGCCGAGGGGACTCAATGAGCAGTTCTTC. The full variable domain, completed using reference TRBV5-6 and TRBJ2-1, is DAGVTQSPTHLIKTRGQQVTLRCSPKSGHDTVSWYQQALGQGPQFIFQYYEEEERQRGNFPDRFSGHQFPNYSSELNVNALLLGDSALYLCASSLATGEPRGLNEQFFGPGTRLTVL.

This chain links TRBV4-3 with TRBJ2-3; 9 bases are a match to TRBD2. From germline, CDR1 is LGHNA and CDR2 YSLEER. This CDR3 spans 15 amino acids. Unmatched junction bases numbered 2, after V lost 3 bases and J lost 1 base. CDR3 sequence: CASSQGLAGTDTQYF. In DNA form, the CDR3 reads TGCGCCAGCAGCCAGGGACTAGCCGGCACAGATACGCAGTATTTT.

The chain employs TRBV14 and TRBJ1-2; TRBD1 might be the D (5 bases). With 6 bases removed from V and 4 bases from J, the gap between germline ends came to 12 bases. There are 13 residues in the CDR3. The V gene's germline CDR1 is SGHDN and CDR2 FVKESK. In nucleotides, the CDR3 is TGTGCCAGCAGTCACAAGGGGATCTATGGCTACACCTTC. This sequence encodes CASSHKGIYGYTF. Full variable domain (outside the CDR3, taken from reference TRBV14 and TRBJ1-2): EAGVTQFPSHSVIEKGQTVTLRCDPISGHDNLYWYRRVMGKEIKFLLHFVKESKQDESGMPNNRFLAERTGGTYSTLKVQPAELEDSGVYFCASSHKGIYGYTFGSGTRLTVV.

In the case of this clone: One junction end disagrees with the germline gene, perhaps due to a read error. V and J are TRBV9 and TRBJ1-1; no definite D call. The CDR3 length is 13 residues. The germline V gene has CDR1 SGDLS and CDR2 YYNGEE. The CDR3 coding sequence is TGTGCCAGCAGCGCGACCACCCTCCCAGTTGTCATCTTT. It yields the protein CASSATTLPVVIF.

The chain is built from TRBV4-2 and TRBJ1-4; tentatively, D is TRBD1 (6 bases). V dropped 0 bases and J dropped 3 bases, with 17 bases sitting between them. Germline CDR1 reads LGHNA; CDR2 reads YNFKEQ. There are 18 residues in the CDR3. The CDR3 nucleotides read TGTGCCAGCAGCCAAGAAGCGGGTCTTCCAGGGGCTAATGAAAAACTGTTTTTT. Its translation is CASSQEAGLPGANEKLFF.

The gene calls are TRBV19 and TRBJ2-1, with TRBD1 as a possible D gene (5 bases). V was pared by 3 bases and J by 6 bases, with 9 bases between. The germline V gene encodes CDR1 LNHDA and CDR2 SQIVND (reference sequence). This CDR3 comprises 13 residues. CDR3 DNA: TGTGCCAGTAGTATTCAGGGCTCCAATGAGCAGTTCTTC. This codes for CASSIQGSNEQFF. Full variable domain (rest looked up from reference TRBV19 and TRBJ2-1): DGGITQSPKYLFRKEGQNVTLSCEQNLNHDAMYWYRQDPGQGLRLIYYSQIVNDFQKGDIAEGYSVSREKKESFPLTVTSAQKNPTAFYLCASSIQGSNEQFFGPGTRLTVL.

This chain links TRBV2 with TRBJ2-7; perhaps D is TRBD1 or TRBD2 (6 bases each). In germline, CDR1 is SNHLY, CDR2 FYNNEI. Trimming shortened V by 11 bases and J by 1 base, and 15 bases separated the two germline ends. This CDR3 is built from 13 residues. CDR3 nucleotide sequence: TGTGCCCTCGGGGGCCCATCTTCCTACGAGCAGTACTTC. Its translation: CALGGPSSYEQYF.

The chain recombines TRBV7-9 with TRBJ2-7; TRBD1 matches at 8 bases. Germline-derived CDR1 and CDR2 are SEHNR and FQNEAQ (reference sequence). This CDR3 comprises 16 residues. Trimming removed 4 bases from V and 5 bases from J; junction bases left unmatched: 13. CDR3 DNA sequence: TGTGCCAGCAGCTCCCAAACCCAGACAGGGGACGACGAGCAGTACTTC. Translated, it gives CASSSQTQTGDDEQYF. Using reference TRBV7-9 and TRBJ2-7 for the parts outside the CDR3, the full variable domain is DTGVSQNPRHKITKRGQNVTFRCDPISEHNRLYWYRQTLGQGPEFLTYFQNEAQLEKSRLLSDRFSAERPKGSFSTLEIQRTEQGDSAMYLCASSSQTQTGDDEQYFGPGTRLTVT.

V and J are TRBV5-1 and TRBJ2-5, with D unclear. Per germline, CDR1 SGHRS and CDR2 YFSETQ. The ends were cut back, 0 bases at V and 4 bases at J, with 10 bases in the middle. This CDR3 has 14 residues. CDR3 in DNA: TGCGCCAGCAGCTTGGTACTCGAGCCAGAGACCCAGTACTTC. Translated, it gives CASSLVLEPETQYF.

The J gene is TRBJ2-7, the V gene TRBV11-3; D may be TRBD1 (6 bases). Trimming shortened V by 1 base and J by 1 base, and 11 bases separated the two germline ends. Germline lookup yields CDR1 SGHNT and CDR2 YENEEA. CDR3 length: 15 residues. The CDR3 DNA follows: TGTGCCAGCAGCTTAGGTGGGGACAATTCCTACGAGCAGTACTTC. Its translation is CASSLGGDNSYEQYF.

The chain employs TRBV18 and TRBJ2-1, with TRBD2 matching over 15 bases. Trimming removed 2 bases from V and 6 bases from J; junction bases left unmatched: 14. Looked up from germline, CDR1 is KGHSH and CDR2 is LQKENI. The CDR3 extends over 20 amino acids. CDR3 bases: TGTGCCAGCTCACCAATAGGGCGGACTAGCGGGAGGGCCGTGGCCAATGAGCAGTTCTTC. This codes for CASSPIGRTSGRAVANEQFF. The full variable domain, completed using reference TRBV18 and TRBJ2-1, is NAGVMQNPRHLVRRRGQEARLRCSPMKGHSHVYWYRQLPEEGLKFMVYLQKENIIDESGMPKERFSAEFPKEGPSILRIQQVVRGDSAAYFCASSPIGRTSGRAVANEQFFGPGTRLTVL.

V gene TRBV7-2 combines with J gene TRBJ2-3; 9 bases map to TRBD2. The CDR3 length is 15 residues. Per germline, CDR1 SGHTA and CDR2 FQGNSA. V lost 7 bases to trimming and J lost 4 bases; unmatched junction nucleotides: 9. CDR3 DNA: TGTGCCAGCAAGCCTTTTAGCGGGGGCGCAGATACGCAGTATTTT. This gives the protein CASKPFSGGADTQYF.

The rearrangement uses TRBV18 and TRBJ2-4, with D hard to call. Germline lookup yields CDR1 KGHSH and CDR2 LQKENI. V lost 6 bases and J lost 8, with 11 bases in between. The CDR3 spans 12 residues. The CDR3 DNA is TGTGCCAGCTCCTATGAGGTAGACATTCAGTACTTC. Translation: CASSYEVDIQYF.

The V call is TRBV2, the J call TRBJ2-2; no clear D gene. V was pared by 4 bases and J by 8 bases, with 5 bases between. The CDR3 is 11 amino acids. The germline V gene encodes CDR1 SNHLY and CDR2 FYNNEI. CDR3 DNA sequence: TGTGCCAGCAGTGTAGGGGGGGAGCTGTTTTTT. Its translation is CASSVGGELFF.

The chain links TRBV29-1 to TRBJ1-3; no definite D call. Trimming shortened V by 3 bases and J by 1 base, and 7 bases separated the two germline ends. The CDR3 is made up of 13 amino acids. Germline V gives CDR1 SQVTM, CDR2 ANQGSEA. The CDR3 DNA is TGCAGCGTTGAGGGCAGGTCTGGAAACACCATATATTTT. The encoded protein is CSVEGRSGNTIYF. Drawing the rest from reference TRBV29-1 and TRBJ1-3, the complete variable domain is SAVISQKPSRDICQRGTSLTIQCQVDSQVTMMFWYRQQPGQSLTLIATANQGSEATYESGFVIDKFPISRPNLTFSTLTVSNMSPEDSSIYLCSVEGRSGNTIYFGEGSWLTVV.

The chain links TRBV3-1 (or the pseudogene TRBV3-2) to TRBJ2-3, with 8 bases fitting TRBD1. Trimming at V came to 0 bases and at J to 3 bases, leaving 11 bases not matched to a gene. This CDR3 has 18 residues. Looked up from germline, CDR1 is LGHDT and CDR2 is YNNKEL (reference sequence). The CDR3 region has the DNA TGTGCCAGCAGCCAAGATGGAGGGGGCAGGGGGCGAACAGATACGCAGTATTTT. It codes for CASSQDGGGRGRTDTQYF.

This chain uses TRBV15 with TRBJ2-7, with TRBD2 identical over 7 bases. The CDR3 covers 14 residues. Germline values: CDR1 LNHNV, CDR2 YYDKDF (reference sequence). V lost 5 bases to trimming and J lost 2 bases; unmatched junction nucleotides: 6. The DNA of the CDR3 is TGTGCCACCAGCCCTAGGGGAGGGCCCTACGAGCAGTACTTC. Its translation: CATSPRGGPYEQYF.

The chain recombines TRBV9 with TRBJ1-3; 8 positions match TRBD1. Germline V gives CDR1 SGDLS, CDR2 YYNGEE. The CDR3 extends over 16 amino acids. V was pared by 3 bases and J by 3 bases, with 8 bases of the junction left unmatched. For the CDR3, the DNA is TGTGCCAGCAGCGCAGGACAGGGTTTGGGTGGAAACACCATATATTTT. It encodes CASSAGQGLGGNTIYF.

The V gene is TRBV24-1, the J gene TRBJ2-3, with 8 bases fitting TRBD1. Germline V gene sequence: CDR1 KGHDR, CDR2 SFDVKD. V shed 4 bases and J 0 bases; nucleotides not matched to a gene: 14. The CDR3 is 19 amino acids. DNA of the CDR3: TGTGCCACCAGTGACCACGCTACAAGACAGGGGACTAGCACAGATACGCAGTATTTT. Translated: CATSDHATRQGTSTDTQYF.

The chain combines TRBV7-9 with TRBJ2-5; 9 positions agree with TRBD1. This CDR3 contains 14 residues. CDR1 is SEHNR and CDR2 is FQNEAQ in the germline V gene (reference sequence). Unmatched junction bases numbered 3, after V lost 5 bases and J lost 2 bases. CDR3 nucleotides: TGTGCCAGCAGCCAGACAGGGGGACAAGAGACCCAGTACTTC. Amino acid sequence: CASSQTGGQETQYF.

This chain joins TRBV20-1 and TRBJ2-7; D unresolved. The germline gives CDR1 DFQATT, CDR2 SNEGSKA (reference sequence). V was trimmed by 3 bases and J by 2 bases, leaving 8 bases between them. The CDR3 is 12 amino acids. The CDR3 region has the DNA TGCAGTGCTAGTCGGCAGACCTACGAGCAGTACTTC. Translation: CSASRQTYEQYF.

This sequence joins TRBV6-5 and TRBJ1-2; 7 bases map to TRBD1. Germline CDR1 and CDR2: MNHEY and SVGAGI. Trimming took 11 bases from V and 4 from J; bases not matched to a gene: 13. The CDR3 consists of 14 residues. In DNA, the CDR3 is TGTGCCGGAGGTTCGACAGGGCCAACCTATGGCTACACCTTC. Translating it yields CAGGSTGPTYGYTF.